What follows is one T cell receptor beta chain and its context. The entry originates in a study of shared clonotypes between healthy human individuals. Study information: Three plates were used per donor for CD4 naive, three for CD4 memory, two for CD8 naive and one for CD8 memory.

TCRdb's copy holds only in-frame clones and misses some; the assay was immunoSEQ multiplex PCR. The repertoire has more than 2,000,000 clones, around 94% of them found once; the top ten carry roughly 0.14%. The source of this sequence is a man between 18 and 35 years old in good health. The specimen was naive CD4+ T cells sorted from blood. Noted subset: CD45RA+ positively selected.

DNA for the CDR3: TGCGCCAGCAGTTACCCGTTGGACTTTGGTGGCTACACCTTC. This codes for CASSYPLDFGGYTF. The chain recombines TRBV4-1 with TRBJ1-2; D is uncertain. V was pared by 6 bases and J by 7 bases, with 18 bases between. Germline V gene sequence: CDR1 MGHRA, CDR2 YSYEKL. The CDR3 is 14 residues long.